These 10 T cell receptor beta chains were all obtained from the same sample, sequenced in a study of blood T cell repertoires in COVID-19. TCRdb's copy holds only in-frame clones and misses some; the assay was immunoSEQ multiplex PCR. The repertoire holds 180,000 or so clones, with around 85% as singletons. Material for sequencing was peripheral blood. These receptors came from a man aged 50 to 60 who had recovered from COVID-19.

The CDR3 DNA reads TGTGCCAGCAGTTTATGGGCGGGAGGGCCCTCCTACGAGCAGTACTTC. It encodes CASSLWAGGPSYEQYF. This chain joins TRBV27 and TRBJ2-7; 9 bases are a match to TRBD2. V lost 1 base and J lost 0; bases outside the gene matches: 4. This CDR3 comprises 16 residues. Germline CDR1 is MNHEY and CDR2 is SMNVEV (reference sequence).

The rearrangement uses TRBV13 and TRBJ2-5; D may be TRBD2 (6 bases). Germline V gene sequence: CDR1 PRHDT, CDR2 FYEKMQ (reference sequence). The CDR3 consists of 15 residues. V was trimmed by 3 bases and J by 1 base, leaving 12 bases between them. CDR3 DNA: TGTGCCAGCAGCTTTGGAGGGACTCGCCAAGAGACCCAGTACTTC. Its protein product is CASSFGGTRQETQYF.

The chain joins TRBV19 to TRBJ1-5, with D maybe TRBD1 (5 bases). V gave up 4 bases and J gave up 1 base, with 14 bases separating them. The CDR3 runs 16 residues. CDR1 and CDR2 (germline): LNHDA, SQIVND (reference sequence). CDR3 protein: CASSRQHQASNQPQHF. The DNA of the CDR3 is TGTGCCAGTAGTAGACAGCACCAGGCGAGCAATCAGCCCCAGCATTTT.

This clone was picked up a small number of times. The chain links TRBV6-5 to TRBJ2-1, with 9 bases aligning to TRBD2. The CDR3 extends over 15 amino acids. CDR1 and CDR2 (germline): MNHEY, SVGAGI. Trimming cost V 2 bases and J 7 bases; bases outside gene matches: 6. The CDR3 sequence: CASSYPLAGRNEQFF. The CDR3 nucleotides are TGTGCCAGCAGTTACCCGCTAGCGGGAAGGAATGAGCAGTTCTTC.

The chain carries TRBV19 and TRBJ1-5; D is perhaps TRBD1 (5 bases). Trimming stripped 7 bases from V and 8 bases from J, with 30 bases between. The CDR3 contains 18 residues. Germline loops: CDR1 LNHDA, CDR2 SQIVND (reference sequence). Here the CDR3 DNA reads TGTGCCAGTACCCCGCGGAATGGGATGACAGCCTCAAGGGAGCCCCAGCATTTT. Translating gives CASTPRNGMTASREPQHF.

This rearrangement joins TRBV27 to TRBJ2-3; D possibly corresponds to TRBD1 (5 bases). V lost 2 bases, J lost 7 bases, and 13 bases lay in between. The CDR3 runs to 14 residues. The V gene's germline CDR1 is MNHEY and CDR2 SMNVEV (reference sequence). The CDR3, as DNA: TGTGCCAGCAGTTTAAGCCGGACACTACATACGCAGTATTTT. Translation gives CASSLSRTLHTQYF.

About this clone itself: Germline is not matched at one junction end, which may reflect a read error. The V call is TRBV7-2, the J call TRBJ2-7; D might be TRBD2 (6 bases). The CDR3 totals 15 residues. Per the germline V gene, CDR1 is SGHTA and CDR2 is FQGNSA. CDR3 coding DNA: TGTGCCAGCAGCTTAAGTCCGGCTAGCGAGTCTTTGATGCACTTC. Amino acid sequence: CASSLSPASESLMHF.

This clone has just a few counts. The chain joins TRBV10-3 to TRBJ2-2; 9 bases match TRBD2. With V trimmed by 3 bases and J by 5 bases, 7 bases remained unmatched. The CDR3 has 16 residues. CDR1 and CDR2 from the germline V gene are ENHRY and SYGVKD. Here the CDR3 reads CAISDSGLAGTGELFF. In DNA, the CDR3 is TGTGCCATCAGTGACTCGGGACTAGCTGGAACCGGGGAGCTGTTTTTT.

The chain carries TRBV3-1 (or the pseudogene TRBV3-2) and TRBJ2-7; TRBD1 matches at 9 bases. The CDR3 contains 15 residues. The V segment lost 4 bases and the J segment 6 bases; nucleotides outside the gene matches: 10. Per the germline V gene, CDR1 is LGHDT and CDR2 is YNNKEL (reference sequence). The CDR3 loop is CASSLLGQGIGEQYF. The CDR3 DNA reads as TGTGCCAGCAGCCTTTTGGGACAGGGAATAGGCGAGCAGTACTTC.

J is TRBJ2-7 and V is TRBV6-1; D gene ambiguous. Trimming pared 2 bases from V and 8 bases from J, leaving 10 bases between. CDR1 and CDR2 (germline): MNHNS, SASEGT. The CDR3 runs 12 residues. The CDR3, as DNA: TGTGCCAGCAGTGAAATCTGGGCCAAGCAGTACTTC. Translation gives CASSEIWAKQYF.